The source of this TCR beta chain is a study of blood T cell repertoires in COVID-19 (dated by TCRdb to 2020 to 2021). With regard to the full study: The collaborator samples originated in the United States, Italy and Spain and spanned the acute and convalescent phases of COVID-19. The material from the prospective study consisted of cDNA or gDNA derived from T cells, B-cell-depleted T cells, or PBMCs. The dataset comprised deeply sampled blood TCRbeta repertoires from subjects exposed to, actively infected with, or recovered from COVID-19. The repertoires were made available in a free public database intended to serve as a resource for research on the immune response to SARS-CoV-2. Samples were obtained from the ongoing ImmuneRACE study (first 160 participants) and from 1,254 subjects provided by 6 global collaborators. A de-identified subject ID, COVID-19 status, age in years and sex were almost always included in the sample metadata. Where HLA class I and class II types were available, the types were taken from metadata supplied by the sample provider, not from assay-based typing.

For this clone: This clone's antigen is unknown. There are no base qualities to consult, and no much larger clone falls within one base.

Each collaborating institution followed its own protocols to collect whole blood in K2EDTA tubes. For TCRbeta analysis, collaborators shipped samples in one of three forms: frozen whole blood, isolated PBMCs, or DNA extracted from either of those sample types. TCRbeta CDR3 regions were amplified from genomic DNA using the immunoSEQ Assay, a bias-controlled multiplex PCR. In the original analysis: The number of nucleated cells in each sample was estimated by amplification of reference gene primers within the assay. To quantify the absolute abundance of each unique TCRbeta CDR3 rearrangement, sequence reads were collapsed and filtered. Productive Simpson clonality was computed per sample as the square root of Simpson's diversity index over productive rearrangements. TCRdb took this table from immuneACCESS and kept in-frame rearrangements with V and J called. Such tables lack part of the clones; where checked against another copy, unresolved V genes explain under half of the gap, and the rest is unexplained. V, J and clone size are those of that table, while D and trimming were read from the DNA. The sample table records 140,000 to 150,000 clones; roughly 84% of these occur just once. The top ten constitute approximately 38% of the sample.

The full study reports these points: The amount of clinical and demographic metadata varied by source and participant and was provided uncurated.

The junction shows trimming of 2 bases on V and 2 bases on J, plus 10 bases between the germline ends. The CDR3 measures 14 amino acids from cysteine to phenylalanine. The read is trimmed to its CDR3 DNA, 42 bases read in frame from base 1. The germline V gene (reference sequence) provides CDR1 LGHDT and CDR2 YNNKEL. This clonotype originated in a human donor in a cohort sampled during active COVID-19. The rearrangement joined TRBV3-1 (or the pseudogene TRBV3-2) to TRBJ2-7; matching of 7 bases hints at TRBD1 as the D gene. Sequencing was performed on peripheral blood. The CDR3 amino acid sequence is: CASSQRGTAYEQYF. The DNA is TGTGCCAGCAGCCAACGCGGGACAGCCTACGAGCAGTACTTC.